One and the same sample provided the 8 T cell receptor beta chains below, sequenced in a study of high-grade serous ovarian cancer treatment subgroups. The method was immunoSEQ multiplex PCR; TCRdb's version includes in-frame clones alone and lacks a portion of them. This sample carries 11,000 or so clones, roughly four fifths of them seen once, and the ten largest clones take more than 6.5%. The tumor samples were collected prior to definitive surgery or chemotherapy. Material: tumor tissue. The receptor source for this set is a human donor with high-grade serous ovarian cancer.

The chain carries TRBV29-1 and TRBJ2-3; 13 nucleotides align to TRBD2. CDR1 is SQVTM, CDR2 ANQGSEA, per germline. The J segment lost 6 bases and the V segment lost 6 bases, leaving 9 bases of the junction unmatched. The length of the CDR3 is 15 residues. The CDR3 protein is CSVVGTSGNWDTQYF. CDR3 DNA: TGCAGCGTCGTAGGGACTAGCGGGAATTGGGATACGCAGTATTTT.

V gene TRBV30 combines with J gene TRBJ1-6, with D perhaps TRBD1 (5 bases). Trimming cost V 5 bases and J 6 bases, with 11 bases left between them. Germline-derived CDR1 and CDR2 are GTSNPN and SVGIG (reference sequence). This CDR3 spans 13 amino acids. The DNA for the CDR3 is TGTGCCTGGGGGGACCTGGGTAATTCACCCCTCCACTTT. Its protein product is CAWGDLGNSPLHF.

The chain couples TRBV5-4 to TRBJ2-1, with 7 bases identical to TRBD2. The ends lost 4 bases at V and 4 bases at J; junction bases unmatched: 11. Germline assignment: CDR1 SGHNT and CDR2 YYREEE (reference sequence). This CDR3 contains 16 residues. The CDR3 sequence: CASSRRDYALYNEQFF. The CDR3 DNA reads TGTGCCAGCAGCCGGAGGGACTACGCGCTGTACAATGAGCAGTTCTTC.

Only one count was recorded for this clone. This sequence joins TRBV7-2 and TRBJ1-2; D is unresolved. Looked up from germline, CDR1 is SGHTA and CDR2 is FQGNSA. V was pared by 1 base and J by 3 bases, with 9 bases between. The CDR3 runs to 14 residues. The CDR3 DNA reads TGTGCCAGCAGCTTAGAAATTACAGACTATGGCTACACCTTC. Translating it yields CASSLEITDYGYTF.

This chain joins TRBV5-5 and TRBJ1-5; TRBD1 agrees at 9 bases. Germline CDR1 SGHKS, CDR2 YYEKEE (reference sequence). V lost 4 bases, J lost 5 bases, and 13 bases stayed unmatched. The CDR3 is made up of 17 amino acids. This chain's CDR3 is CASSRNPGTGHDQPQHF. As DNA, the CDR3 is TGTGCCAGCAGCCGGAACCCCGGGACAGGGCACGATCAGCCCCAGCATTTT.

The chain employs TRBV7-9 and TRBJ2-2; TRBD1 is a possible D gene (5 bases). There are 17 residues in the CDR3. The V end was cut by 3 bases, the J end by 4 bases, with 18 bases between. Germline loops: CDR1 SEHNR, CDR2 FQNEAQ (reference sequence). The CDR3 reads CASSLDDRRRGTGELFF. CDR3 nucleotides: TGTGCCAGCAGCTTGGACGACAGACGCCGCGGCACCGGGGAGCTGTTTTTT. The variable domain in full, with the rest retrieved from reference TRBV7-9 and TRBJ2-2, is DTGVSQNPRHKITKRGQNVTFRCDPISEHNRLYWYRQTLGQGPEFLTYFQNEAQLEKSRLLSDRFSAERPKGSFSTLEIQRTEQGDSAMYLCASSLDDRRRGTGELFFGEGSRLTVL.

This clone was found once. The J gene is TRBJ2-1, the V gene TRBV4-1, with 8 bases that match TRBD2. Germline V gene lookup returns CDR1 MGHRA and CDR2 YSYEKL. V trimming: 0 bases; J trimming: 8 bases; junction bases outside the gene matches: 12. The CDR3 sequence is 17 residues long. CDR3 bases: TGCGCCAGCAGCCAAGATGGAACGGGAGGGTGGGGCTATGAGCAGTTCTTC. Its translation: CASSQDGTGGWGYEQFF.

The rearrangement uses TRBV19 and TRBJ1-1; tentative D call: TRBD1 (5 bases). The CDR3 totals 14 residues. Trimming cost V 7 bases and J 4 bases, with 16 bases left between them. From germline, CDR1 is LNHDA and CDR2 SQIVND (reference sequence). DNA of the CDR3: TGTGCCAGTATTCCCGGCCAGGGACGCACTGAAGCTTTCTTT. Amino acid sequence: CASIPGQGRTEAFF.